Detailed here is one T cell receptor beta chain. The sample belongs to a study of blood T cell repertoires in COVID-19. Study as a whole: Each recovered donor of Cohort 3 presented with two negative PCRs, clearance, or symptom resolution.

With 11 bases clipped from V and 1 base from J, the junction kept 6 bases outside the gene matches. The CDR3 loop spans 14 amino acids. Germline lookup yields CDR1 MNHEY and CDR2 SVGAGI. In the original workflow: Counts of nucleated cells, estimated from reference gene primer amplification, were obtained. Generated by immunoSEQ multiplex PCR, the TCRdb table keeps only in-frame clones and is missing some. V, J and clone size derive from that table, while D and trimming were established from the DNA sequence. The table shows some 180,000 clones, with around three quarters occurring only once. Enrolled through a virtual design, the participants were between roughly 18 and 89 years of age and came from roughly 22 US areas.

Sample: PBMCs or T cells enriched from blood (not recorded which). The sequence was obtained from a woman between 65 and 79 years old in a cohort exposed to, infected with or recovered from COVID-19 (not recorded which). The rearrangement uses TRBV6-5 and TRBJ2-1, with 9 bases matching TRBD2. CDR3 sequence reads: CAANSGSSYNEQFF. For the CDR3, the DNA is TGTGCCGCAAATAGCGGGAGTTCCTACAATGAGCAGTTCTTC.